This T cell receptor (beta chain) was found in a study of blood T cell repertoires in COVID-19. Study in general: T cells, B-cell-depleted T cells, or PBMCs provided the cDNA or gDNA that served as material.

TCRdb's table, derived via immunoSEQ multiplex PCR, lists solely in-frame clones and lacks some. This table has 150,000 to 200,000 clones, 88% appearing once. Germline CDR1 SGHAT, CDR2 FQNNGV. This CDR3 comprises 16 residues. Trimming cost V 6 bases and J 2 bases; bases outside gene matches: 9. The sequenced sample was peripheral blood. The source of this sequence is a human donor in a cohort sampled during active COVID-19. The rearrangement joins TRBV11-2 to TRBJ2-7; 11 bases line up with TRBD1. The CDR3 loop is CASSPGTGGLPYEQYF. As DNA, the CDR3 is TGTGCCAGCAGTCCTGGGACAGGGGGTCTCCCCTACGAGCAGTACTTC.